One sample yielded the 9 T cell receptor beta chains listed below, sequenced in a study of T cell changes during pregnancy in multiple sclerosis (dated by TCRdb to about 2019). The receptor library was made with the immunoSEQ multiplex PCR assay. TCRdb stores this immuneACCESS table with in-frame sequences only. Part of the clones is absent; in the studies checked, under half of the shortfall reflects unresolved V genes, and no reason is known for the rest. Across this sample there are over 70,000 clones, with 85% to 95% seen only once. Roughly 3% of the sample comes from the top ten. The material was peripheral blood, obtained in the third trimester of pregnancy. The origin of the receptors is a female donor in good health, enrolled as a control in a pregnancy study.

CDR3 protein: CASGLAGGQETQYF. CDR3 in DNA: TGTGCCAGCGGACTAGCGGGGGGGCAAGAGACCCAGTACTTC. The gene calls are TRBV27 and TRBJ2-5, with 15 bases fitting TRBD2. The CDR3 length is 14 residues. Germline V gene sequence: CDR1 MNHEY, CDR2 SMNVEV (reference sequence). With V trimmed by 8 bases and J by 2 bases, 0 bases remained unmatched.

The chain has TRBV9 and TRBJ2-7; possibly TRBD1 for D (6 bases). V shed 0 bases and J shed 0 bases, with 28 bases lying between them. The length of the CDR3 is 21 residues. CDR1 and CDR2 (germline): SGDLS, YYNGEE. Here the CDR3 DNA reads TGTGCCAGCAGCGTAGGGACAATTGTTCCAGGGACAATATCGGGCTCCTACGAGCAGTACTTC. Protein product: CASSVGTIVPGTISGSYEQYF.

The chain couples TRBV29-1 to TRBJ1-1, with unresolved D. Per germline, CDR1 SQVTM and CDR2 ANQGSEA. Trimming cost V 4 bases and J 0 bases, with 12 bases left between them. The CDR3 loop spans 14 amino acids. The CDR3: CSVVGLLVNTEAFF. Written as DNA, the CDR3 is TGCAGCGTTGTCGGACTCCTGGTGAACACTGAAGCTTTCTTT.

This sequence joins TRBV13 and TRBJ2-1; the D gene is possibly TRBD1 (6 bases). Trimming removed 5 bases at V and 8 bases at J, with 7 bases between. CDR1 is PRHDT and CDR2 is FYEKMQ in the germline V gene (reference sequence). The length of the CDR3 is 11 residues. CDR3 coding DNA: TGTGCCAGCAGCCGGACAGATGAGCAGTTCTTC. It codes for CASSRTDEQFF.

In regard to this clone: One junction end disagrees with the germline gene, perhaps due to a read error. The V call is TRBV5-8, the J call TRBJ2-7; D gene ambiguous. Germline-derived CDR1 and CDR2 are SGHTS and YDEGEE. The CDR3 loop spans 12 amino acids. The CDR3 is CAGSLSFYEQYF. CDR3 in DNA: TGTGCCGGCAGCTTGTCCTTCTACGAGCAGTACTTC.

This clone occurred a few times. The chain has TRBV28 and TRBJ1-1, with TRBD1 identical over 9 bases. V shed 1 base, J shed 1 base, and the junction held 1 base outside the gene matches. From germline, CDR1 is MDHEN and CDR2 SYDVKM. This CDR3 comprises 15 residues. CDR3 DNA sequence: TGTGCCAGCAGTTTATCGGACAGGGGGAACACTGAAGCTTTCTTT. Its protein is CASSLSDRGNTEAFF.

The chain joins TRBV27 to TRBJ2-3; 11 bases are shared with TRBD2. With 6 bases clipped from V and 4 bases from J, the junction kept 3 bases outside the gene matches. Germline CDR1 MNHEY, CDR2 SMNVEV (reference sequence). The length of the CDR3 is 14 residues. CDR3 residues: CASRLAGGADTQYF. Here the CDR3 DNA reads TGTGCCAGCAGGCTAGCGGGAGGCGCAGATACGCAGTATTTT.

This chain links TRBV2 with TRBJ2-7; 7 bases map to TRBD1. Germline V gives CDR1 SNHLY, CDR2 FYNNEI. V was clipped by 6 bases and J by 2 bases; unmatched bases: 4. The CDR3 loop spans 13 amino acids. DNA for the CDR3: TGTGCCAGCAGAACGGGACAGACCTACGAGCAGTACTTC. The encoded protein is CASRTGQTYEQYF.

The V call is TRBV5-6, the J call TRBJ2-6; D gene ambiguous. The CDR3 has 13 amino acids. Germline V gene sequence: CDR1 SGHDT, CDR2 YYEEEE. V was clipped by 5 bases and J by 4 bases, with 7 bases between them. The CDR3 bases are TGTGCCAGCAGTGTAGAGGGGGCCAACGTCCTGACTTTC. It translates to CASSVEGANVLTF.